The clone carrying this T cell receptor beta chain occurred a few times. This entry comes from a study of shared clonotypes between healthy human individuals. This CDR3 is 15 amino acids long. V was clipped by 6 bases and J by 4 bases, with 19 bases between them. Germline CDR1 reads MDHEN; CDR2 reads SYDVKM. The assay was immunoSEQ multiplex PCR, and TCRdb's table has in-frame clones only and misses some. The data contain hundreds of thousands of clones, around 72% of them seen just once; the ten biggest clones take up under 2%. The source material was memory CD4+ T cells sorted from blood. Regarding subset: CD45RA-negative fraction. This sequence joins TRBV28 and TRBJ2-7; the D gene is possibly TRBD1 (6 bases). The clonotype comes from a woman younger than 45 in good health. This CDR3 reads CASRPGAGEAYEQYF. In DNA form, the CDR3 reads TGTGCCAGCAGACCTGGGGCAGGGGAAGCGTACGAGCAGTACTTC.